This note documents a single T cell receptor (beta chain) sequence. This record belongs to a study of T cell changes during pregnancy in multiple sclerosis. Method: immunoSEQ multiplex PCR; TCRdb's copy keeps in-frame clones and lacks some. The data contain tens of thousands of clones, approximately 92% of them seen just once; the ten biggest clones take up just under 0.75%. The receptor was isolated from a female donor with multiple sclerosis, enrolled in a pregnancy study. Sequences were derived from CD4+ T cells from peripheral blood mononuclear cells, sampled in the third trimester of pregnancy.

The CDR3 DNA sequence: TGTGCCAGCAAGAGGGACAGGGGGCCCGAGCAGTACTTC. This gives the protein CASKRDRGPEQYF. The chain carries TRBV2 and TRBJ2-7; 12 bases are shared with TRBD1. This CDR3 comprises 13 residues. The trim removed 7 bases at V and 6 bases at J, leaving 4 bases unmatched. In germline, CDR1 is SNHLY, CDR2 FYNNEI.